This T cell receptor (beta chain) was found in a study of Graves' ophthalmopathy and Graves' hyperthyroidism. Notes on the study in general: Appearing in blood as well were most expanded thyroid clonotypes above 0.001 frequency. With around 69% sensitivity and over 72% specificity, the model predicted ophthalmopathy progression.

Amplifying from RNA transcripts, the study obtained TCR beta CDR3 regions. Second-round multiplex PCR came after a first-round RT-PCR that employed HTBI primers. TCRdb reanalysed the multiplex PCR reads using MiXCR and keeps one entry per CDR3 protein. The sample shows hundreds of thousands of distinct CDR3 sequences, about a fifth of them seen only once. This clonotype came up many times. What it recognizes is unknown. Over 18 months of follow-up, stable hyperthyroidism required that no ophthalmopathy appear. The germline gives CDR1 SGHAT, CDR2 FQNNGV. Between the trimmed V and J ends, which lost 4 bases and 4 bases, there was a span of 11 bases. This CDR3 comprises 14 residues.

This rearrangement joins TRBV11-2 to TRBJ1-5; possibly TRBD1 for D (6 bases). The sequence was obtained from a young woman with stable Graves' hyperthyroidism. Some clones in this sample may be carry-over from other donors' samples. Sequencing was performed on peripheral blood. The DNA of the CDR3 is TGTGCCAGCAGCTCGGACAGCGAAAATCAGCCCCAGCATTTT. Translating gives CASSSDSENQPQHF.